The sequence of this T cell receptor (beta chain) was determined in a study of blood T cell repertoires in COVID-19. Looking at the study overall: Acute and convalescent COVID-19 samples came from the United States, Italy and Spain. T cells, B-cell-depleted T cells, or PBMCs supplied cDNA or gDNA.

This clone occurred a few times. Original handling: It was from reference gene primer amplification that nucleated cell counts were estimated. TCRdb's table, derived via immunoSEQ multiplex PCR, lists solely in-frame clones and lacks some. V, J and clone size are taken as reported in that table, and D and trimming were inferred from the DNA itself. The sample holds around 100,000 clones; approximately 92% are singletons and the top ten take 32%. Germline values: CDR1 SNHLY, CDR2 FYNNEI. V lost 8 bases, J lost 0 bases, and 7 bases lay in between. This CDR3 contains 12 residues. The sequence was collected from a woman of 80 years or more with acute or convalescent COVID-19. Sequencing was carried out using peripheral blood. J is TRBJ1-1 and V is TRBV2; D unclear. The CDR3 sequence: CASEWLNTEAFF. CDR3 DNA sequence: TGTGCCAGCGAGTGGTTGAACACTGAAGCTTTCTTT.